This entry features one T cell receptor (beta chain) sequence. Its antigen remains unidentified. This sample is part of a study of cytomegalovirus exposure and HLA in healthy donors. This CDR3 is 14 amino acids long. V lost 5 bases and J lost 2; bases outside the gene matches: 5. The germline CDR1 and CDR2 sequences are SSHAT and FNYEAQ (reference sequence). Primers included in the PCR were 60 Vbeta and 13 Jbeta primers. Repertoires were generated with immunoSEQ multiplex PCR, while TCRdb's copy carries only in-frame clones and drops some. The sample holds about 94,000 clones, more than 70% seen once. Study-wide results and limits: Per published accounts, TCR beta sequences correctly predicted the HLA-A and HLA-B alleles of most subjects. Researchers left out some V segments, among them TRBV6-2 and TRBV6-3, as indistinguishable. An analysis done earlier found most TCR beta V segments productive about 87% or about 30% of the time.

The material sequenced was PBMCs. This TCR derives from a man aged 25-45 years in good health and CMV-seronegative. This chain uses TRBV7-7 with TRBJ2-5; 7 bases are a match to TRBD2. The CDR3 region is CASSQTSSQETQYF. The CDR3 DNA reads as TGTGCCAGCAGCCAGACTAGCTCACAAGAGACCCAGTACTTC.